Shown below are 22 T cell receptor beta chains from a single sample sequenced in a study of blood T cell repertoires in COVID-19. Sequencing used immunoSEQ multiplex PCR; TCRdb keeps in-frame clones, though not all of them. The repertoire holds under 300,000 clones, with 84% as singletons. Material for sequencing was peripheral blood. These receptors were collected from a woman aged 35 to 49 who had recovered from COVID-19.

This chain links TRBV30 with TRBJ2-3, with 11 bases that match TRBD2. In germline, CDR1 is GTSNPN, CDR2 SVGIG (reference sequence). CDR3 size: 16 residues. V was clipped by 0 bases and J by 5 bases; unmatched bases: 7. CDR3 residues: CAWSVWASGGLDTQYF. CDR3 DNA: TGTGCCTGGAGTGTATGGGCTAGCGGGGGGCTAGATACGCAGTATTTT.

The chain uses TRBV28 and TRBJ2-1; D remains unclear. CDR3 size: 14 residues. CDR1 is MDHEN and CDR2 is SYDVKM in the germline V gene. V was shortened by 2 bases and J by 7 bases, with 12 bases between the two germline ends. The DNA of the CDR3 is TGTGCCAGCAGTTTAGTAGGTCGGGTTAATGAGCAGTTCTTC. Its translation is CASSLVGRVNEQFF.

V and J are TRBV28 and TRBJ2-1; TRBD2 is a possible D gene (6 bases). The ends were cut back, 6 bases at V and 2 bases at J, with 14 bases in the middle. The CDR3 length is 15 residues. Germline assignment: CDR1 MDHEN and CDR2 SYDVKM. For the CDR3, the DNA is TGTGCCAGCAGCAACCCGGGAGATACCTACAATGAGCAGTTCTTC. Its protein product is CASSNPGDTYNEQFF.

CDR3 DNA sequence: TGTGCCAGCAGTGTGGGGACTAGCGGGGAACAGCAGTACTTC. Its protein is CASSVGTSGEQQYF. The rearrangement links TRBV2 to TRBJ2-7, with 13 nucleotides matching TRBD2. The germline V gene has CDR1 SNHLY and CDR2 FYNNEI. The V and J ends lost 4 bases and 8 bases, in that order; junction bases with no gene match: 5. The CDR3 is 14 amino acids.

J is TRBJ1-5 and V is TRBV27, with D possibly TRBD1 on 5 matching bases. CDR1 and CDR2 from the germline V gene are MNHEY and SMNVEV (reference sequence). The CDR3 loop spans 15 amino acids. V lost 3 bases and J 1 base, leaving 10 bases between the germline ends. The CDR3 sequence is CASSLWGESNQPQHF. Here the CDR3 DNA reads TGTGCCAGCAGTTTGTGGGGGGAAAGCAATCAGCCCCAGCATTTT.

The CDR3 DNA reads as TGTGCCAGCAGTACAGACAGTTCAGGGGCAGCTTTCTTT. Its translation: CASSTDSSGAAFF. The chain couples TRBV6-5 to TRBJ1-1; tentative D call: TRBD1 (6 bases). Trimming removed 5 bases at V and 10 bases at J, with 17 bases between. There are 13 residues in the CDR3. The germline CDR1 and CDR2 sequences are MNHEY and SVGAGI.

This chain links TRBV9 with TRBJ2-1; tentatively, D is TRBD2 (7 bases). V was clipped by 0 bases and J by 4 bases, with 14 bases between them. The CDR3 is 16 residues long. CDR1 is SGDLS, CDR2 YYNGEE, per germline. Here the CDR3 reads CASSVDGRGRYNEQFF. In DNA, the CDR3 is TGTGCCAGCAGCGTAGATGGGCGGGGGCGTTACAATGAGCAGTTCTTC. Supplemented by reference TRBV9 and TRBJ2-1, the full variable domain reads DSGVTQTPKHLITATGQRVTLRCSPRSGDLSVYWYQQSLDQGLQFLIQYYNGEERAKGNILERFSAQQFPDLHSELNLSSLELGDSALYFCASSVDGRGRYNEQFFGPGTRLTVL.

The J gene is TRBJ1-6, the V gene TRBV6-1; D ambiguous. CDR1 is MNHNS, CDR2 SASEGT, per germline. The CDR3 runs to 13 residues. The germline V and J ends were trimmed by 2 bases and 8 bases, with 7 bases remaining between them. CDR3 sequence reads: CASSESIYSPLHF. The CDR3 bases are TGTGCCAGCAGTGAATCTATCTATTCACCCCTCCACTTT.

This clone has only a few counts. The chain couples TRBV7-7 to TRBJ2-2, with D tentatively TRBD1 (5 bases). Per the germline V gene, CDR1 is SSHAT and CDR2 is FNYEAQ (reference sequence). This CDR3 has 17 amino acids. V dropped 1 base and J dropped 1 base, with 13 bases sitting between them. CDR3 in DNA: TGTGCCAGCAGCTTAGACTTCAGGGTCGGGAACACCGGGGAGCTGTTTTTT. It yields the protein CASSLDFRVGNTGELFF.

V usage is TRBV9 and J usage is TRBJ1-2; 8 bases are a match to TRBD1. There are 14 residues in the CDR3. The J segment lost 4 bases and the V segment lost 5 bases, leaving 7 bases of the junction unmatched. The V gene's germline CDR1 is SGDLS and CDR2 YYNGEE. DNA for the CDR3: TGTGCCAGCAGTTGGGAAGGACAGGGCTATGGCTACACCTTC. Translating gives CASSWEGQGYGYTF.

This clone was counted a few times. V gene TRBV24-1 combines with J gene TRBJ2-3, with 10 bases identical to TRBD2. The CDR3 has 15 amino acids. The V segment lost 3 bases and the J segment 5 bases; nucleotides outside the gene matches: 4. The germline V gene has CDR1 KGHDR and CDR2 SFDVKD. This CDR3 is CATSDAGTSVDTQYF. In nucleotides, the CDR3 is TGTGCCACCAGTGATGCCGGGACTAGCGTAGATACGCAGTATTTT.

The chain joins TRBV28 to TRBJ1-5, with TRBD1 matching 8 bases. V was clipped by 2 bases and J by 11 bases; unmatched bases: 8. The CDR3 consists of 14 residues. Germline V gene data show CDR1 as MDHEN and CDR2 as SYDVKM. The CDR3 region has the DNA TGTGCCAGCAGTTTACAGGGGGCGCGCAGCGCCCAGCATTTT. Its translation is CASSLQGARSAQHF.

The rearrangement uses TRBV6-4 and TRBJ2-1; 8 positions match TRBD1. The CDR3 length is 13 residues. CDR1 is MRHNA, CDR2 SNTAGT, per germline. The J segment lost 13 bases and the V segment lost 4 bases, leaving 9 bases of the junction unmatched. The CDR3 DNA follows: TGTGCCAGCAGTGGCCGACAGGGGCGTGCTCAGTTCTTC. Residues: CASSGRQGRAQFF.

There are a few counts of this clone. The sample carries other DNA sequences with the same CDR3. V gene TRBV2 combines with J gene TRBJ1-1, with a weak D call TRBD1 (6 bases). With 6 bases removed from V and 5 bases from J, the gap between germline ends came to 10 bases. This CDR3 region has 12 residues. CDR1 and CDR2 (germline): SNHLY, FYNNEI. The CDR3 loop reads CASSPGVTEAFF. The CDR3, as DNA: TGTGCCAGCAGCCCAGGGGTAACTGAAGCTTTCTTT.

This clone was counted ten times or more. This chain joins TRBV5-1 and TRBJ1-4, with TRBD1 matching 10 bases. V lost 4 bases and J lost 5; bases outside the gene matches: 11. Germline-derived CDR1 and CDR2 are SGHRS and YFSETQ. This CDR3 spans 17 amino acids. CDR3 sequence reads: CASSPSLRTGGNEKLFF. DNA of the CDR3: TGCGCCAGCAGCCCCAGCCTAAGGACAGGGGGAAATGAAAAACTGTTTTTT. Filled out from reference TRBV5-1 and TRBJ1-4, the complete variable domain reads KAGVTQTPRYLIKTRGQQVTLSCSPISGHRSVSWYQQTPGQGLQFLFEYFSETQRNKGNFPGRFSGRQFSNSRSEMNVSTLELGDSALYLCASSPSLRTGGNEKLFFGSGTQLSVL.

This rearrangement joins TRBV28 to TRBJ1-2, with 12 positions matching TRBD1. The CDR3 is 19 residues long. The germline gives CDR1 MDHEN, CDR2 SYDVKM. J gave up 2 bases and V 1 base, and 11 bases lay outside the gene matches. The CDR3 nucleotides are TGTGCCAGCAGTTTATCGGGCCTTAAGGGACAGGGGGCGAACTATGGCTACACCTTC. Translating gives CASSLSGLKGQGANYGYTF.

The chain recombines TRBV11-1 with TRBJ2-5; 10 bases are a match to TRBD1. Trimming took 5 bases from V and 5 from J; bases not matched to a gene: 8. The length of the CDR3 is 15 residues. Germline assignment: CDR1 SGHAT and CDR2 FQDESV (reference sequence). The CDR3: CASSPGTGDTETQYF. The CDR3 DNA sequence: TGTGCCAGCAGCCCAGGGACAGGGGATACGGAGACCCAGTACTTC.

The rearrangement uses TRBV29-1 and TRBJ1-2; D unresolved. V lost 7 bases to trimming and J lost 7 bases, with 16 bases between them. Per germline, CDR1 SQVTM and CDR2 ANQGSEA. The CDR3 totals 12 residues. In DNA form, the CDR3 reads TGCAGCGCCGCAAACGGAGGGCTTGGCTACACCTTC. This gives the protein CSAANGGLGYTF.

The chain has TRBV11-3 and TRBJ1-2, with D perhaps matching TRBD1 (6 bases). V was trimmed by 2 bases and J by 8 bases, leaving 9 bases between them. Per the germline V gene, CDR1 is SGHNT and CDR2 is YENEEA. CDR3 length equals 12 residues. The CDR3, as DNA: TGTGCCAGCAGCTTAAGTGGGGGCGGCTACACCTTC. Its protein product is CASSLSGGGYTF.

The chain joins TRBV10-3 to TRBJ1-5, with a weak D call TRBD1 (5 bases). The CDR3 covers 15 residues. Germline CDR1 ENHRY, CDR2 SYGVKD. V lost 6 bases to trimming and J lost 3 bases, with 15 bases between them. The CDR3 region has the DNA TGTGCCATCAGCCCCGGGACTCGCCTCAATCAGCCCCAGCATTTT. It specifies CAISPGTRLNQPQHF.

This chain links TRBV6-1 with TRBJ1-1, with D possibly matching TRBD1 (6 bases). The V end was cut by 2 bases, the J end by 5 bases, with 15 bases between. The V gene's germline CDR1 is MNHNS and CDR2 SASEGT. There are 15 residues in the CDR3. The CDR3 DNA reads as TGTGCCAGCAGTGAAAAGTATGGGAGGGGGACTGAAGCTTTCTTT. It codes for CASSEKYGRGTEAFF.

The CDR3 is CASSAAAGNTIYF. The CDR3 bases are TGCGCCAGCAGTGCGGCTGCTGGAAACACCATATATTTT. The J gene is TRBJ1-3, the V gene TRBV5-1; D not resolved. CDR3 length: 13 residues. Trimming removed 5 bases from V and 2 bases from J, with 8 bases in between. Germline V gene lookup returns CDR1 SGHRS and CDR2 YFSETQ.